Following are 18 T cell receptor beta chains from one sample sequenced in a study of shared clonotypes between healthy human individuals. This table comes from immunoSEQ multiplex PCR, and its TCRdb copy is limited to in-frame clones, with some not included. The table has around 2.3 million clones, under 97% seen once. The specimen sequenced was naive CD4+ T cells sorted from blood. The subset: CD45RA+ positively selected. The receptors stem from a man younger than 30 in good health.

The rearrangement uses TRBV7-9 and TRBJ1-2; 9 bases match TRBD1. The V and J ends lost 6 bases and 1 base, in that order; junction bases with no gene match: 9. From germline, CDR1 is SEHNR and CDR2 FQNEAQ (reference sequence). CDR3 length: 16 residues. CDR3 protein: CASRPSGTGINYGYTF. The CDR3 coding sequence is TGTGCCAGCAGGCCATCCGGGACAGGGATTAACTATGGCTACACCTTC.

This chain uses TRBV28 with TRBJ2-7; 10 bases map to TRBD2. Losses at the gene ends were 1 base for V and 2 bases for J; bases not matched to a gene: 14. This CDR3 contains 19 residues. Looked up from germline, CDR1 is MDHEN and CDR2 is SYDVKM. The CDR3 coding sequence is TGTGCCAGCAGTTTATATCTCGGCCTACTAGCGGGGAGGACCTACGAGCAGTACTTC. It translates to CASSLYLGLLAGRTYEQYF.

The rearrangement uses TRBV5-1 and TRBJ1-2, with D maybe TRBD1 (5 bases). Looked up from germline, CDR1 is SGHRS and CDR2 is YFSETQ. V lost 1 base and J 2 bases, leaving 12 bases between the germline ends. There are 15 residues in the CDR3. DNA for the CDR3: TGCGCCAGCAGCTTGTTTGGGGCCCCCAACTATGGCTACACCTTC. Encoded protein: CASSLFGAPNYGYTF.

The rearrangement links TRBV9 to TRBJ2-5, with 7 positions matching TRBD1. Germline values: CDR1 SGDLS, CDR2 YYNGEE. The CDR3 is 16 amino acids. After removal of 3 bases from V and 1 base from J, the junction contained 9 bases not matched to a gene. CDR3 sequence reads: CASSDSGGSFQETQYF. The CDR3 DNA sequence: TGTGCCAGCAGCGACTCAGGGGGTTCATTCCAAGAGACCCAGTACTTC.

The chain joins TRBV5-1 to TRBJ2-5; 9 positions agree with TRBD2. J gave up 1 base and V 1 base, and 5 bases lay outside the gene matches. This CDR3 contains 16 residues. From germline, CDR1 is SGHRS and CDR2 YFSETQ. CDR3 protein: CASSLQGAGGQETQYF. CDR3 nucleotides: TGCGCCAGCAGCTTGCAAGGAGCGGGGGGCCAAGAGACCCAGTACTTC. The whole variable domain, remainder taken from reference TRBV5-1 and TRBJ2-5, is KAGVTQTPRYLIKTRGQQVTLSCSPISGHRSVSWYQQTPGQGLQFLFEYFSETQRNKGNFPGRFSGRQFSNSRSEMNVSTLELGDSALYLCASSLQGAGGQETQYFGPGTRLLVL.

This clone is a singleton in its sample. The chain is built from TRBV6-6 and TRBJ2-4, with 8 bases that match TRBD2. The germline V gene has CDR1 MNHNY and CDR2 SVGAGI (reference sequence). This CDR3 has 14 amino acids. J gave up 7 bases and V 5 bases, and 7 bases lay outside the gene matches. The CDR3 DNA is TGTGCCAGCAGTCGTGGACTAGCAGACAACATTCAGTACTTC. Protein product: CASSRGLADNIQYF.

This chain links TRBV5-6 with TRBJ1-5; maybe TRBD1 (5 bases). V lost 9 bases and J lost 2, with 18 bases in between. This CDR3 comprises 15 residues. The germline gives CDR1 SGHDT, CDR2 YYEEEE. The CDR3 coding sequence is TGTGCCACTATCGACGACAGAGTCCGCAATCAGCCCCAGCATTTT. Translating gives CATIDDRVRNQPQHF.

This clone turned up a few times. The sample has other DNA sequences that encode this CDR3 too. J is TRBJ1-1 and V is TRBV10-3, with unresolved D. There are 13 residues in the CDR3. The germline V gene encodes CDR1 ENHRY and CDR2 SYGVKD. Trimming left V 2 bases short and J 2 bases short, with 6 bases between. The CDR3 sequence: CAISEGVNTEAFF. Written as DNA, the CDR3 is TGTGCCATCAGTGAGGGGGTAAACACTGAAGCTTTCTTT.

V is TRBV11-2 and J is TRBJ1-3; D is possibly TRBD1 (6 bases). The CDR3 totals 18 residues. Deletions cut 7 bases from V and 0 bases from J, with 22 bases between. Per germline, CDR1 SGHAT and CDR2 FQNNGV. Here the CDR3 DNA reads TGTGCCAGCACTCTACCCGGGACACCCACGACCTCTGGAAACACCATATATTTT. Its translation is CASTLPGTPTTSGNTIYF.

J is TRBJ2-1 and V is TRBV11-2; D not resolved. The CDR3 sequence is 14 residues long. V was shortened by 4 bases and J by 5 bases, with 12 bases between the two germline ends. Per the germline V gene, CDR1 is SGHAT and CDR2 is FQNNGV. The CDR3 coding sequence is TGTGCCAGCAGCTCCCTGACGACTCACAATGAGCAGTTCTTC. Translated, it gives CASSSLTTHNEQFF.

The gene calls are TRBV2 and TRBJ1-5; 8 bases map to TRBD1. The CDR3 runs to 15 residues. Germline CDR1 and CDR2: SNHLY and FYNNEI. Trimming at V came to 7 bases and at J to 3 bases, leaving 8 bases not matched to a gene. CDR3: CASTLDRVINQPQHF. In nucleotides, the CDR3 is TGTGCCAGCACCCTGGACAGGGTGATCAATCAGCCCCAGCATTTT.

The rearrangement joins TRBV9 to TRBJ2-1, with 10 bases matching TRBD2. There are 15 residues in the CDR3. Germline V gene data show CDR1 as SGDLS and CDR2 as YYNGEE. The trim removed 3 bases at V and 6 bases at J, leaving 6 bases unmatched. The DNA for the CDR3 is TGTGCCAGCAGCGGCTCGACTAGCGGGTTCAATGAGCAGTTCTTC. Protein sequence: CASSGSTSGFNEQFF.

The chain carries TRBV4-2 and TRBJ1-6; D is possibly TRBD1 (5 bases). V gave up 0 bases and J gave up 7 bases, with 19 bases separating them. Germline V gene data show CDR1 as LGHNA and CDR2 as YNFKEQ. CDR3 length: 18 residues. CDR3 nucleotide sequence: TGTGCCAGCAGCCAAGATGTGTCTAAGGGACGGATAAATTCACCCCTCCACTTT. It encodes CASSQDVSKGRINSPLHF.

V is TRBV10-2 and J is TRBJ2-1; D gene ambiguous. Germline V gives CDR1 WSHSY, CDR2 SAAADI. The CDR3 is 12 amino acids. V was shortened by 2 bases and J by 7 bases, with 6 bases between the two germline ends. The chain's CDR3 is CASSEVGNEQFF. In nucleotides, the CDR3 is TGCGCCAGCAGTGAGGTTGGGAATGAGCAGTTCTTC.

V and J are TRBV7-2 and TRBJ2-3, with D tentatively TRBD2 (5 bases). The germline V gene has CDR1 SGHTA and CDR2 FQGNSA. The CDR3 covers 18 residues. V was trimmed by 5 bases and J by 1 base, leaving 22 bases between them. This chain's CDR3 is CASSPRGLAQSGTDTQYF. In DNA form, the CDR3 reads TGTGCCAGCAGCCCGAGAGGGCTAGCTCAATCCGGCACAGATACGCAGTATTTT.

A single count supports this clone. The rearrangement links TRBV4-3 to TRBJ1-4, with D tentatively TRBD1 (5 bases). Germline V lookup: CDR1 LGHNA, CDR2 YSLEER. Between the trimmed V and J ends, which lost 1 base and 3 bases, there was a span of 12 bases. This CDR3 is built from 16 residues. CDR3 protein: CASSQGDFLANEKLFF. Here the CDR3 DNA reads TGCGCCAGCAGCCAAGGGGACTTTCTGGCTAATGAAAAACTGTTTTTT.

The chain carries TRBV10-1 and TRBJ1-6, with a possible D match to TRBD1 (6 bases). V was trimmed by 4 bases and J by 7 bases, leaving 8 bases between them. The germline V gene encodes CDR1 WNHNN and CDR2 SYGVQD (reference sequence). The CDR3 is 13 amino acids. The CDR3 here is CASSAGVNSPLHF. Here the CDR3 DNA reads TGCGCCAGCAGTGCAGGGGTAAATTCACCCCTCCACTTT.

The chain joins TRBV7-2 to TRBJ2-5; possible D gene TRBD2, 5 bases. The CDR3 length is 15 residues. Germline V CDR1 and CDR2: SGHTA, FQGNSA. Trimming shortened V by 1 base and J by 4 bases, and 13 bases separated the two germline ends. CDR3 DNA sequence: TGTGCCAGCAGCTTAGACGGGATTCGTGGAGAGACCCAGTACTTC. Translated, it gives CASSLDGIRGETQYF. Drawing the rest from reference TRBV7-2 and TRBJ2-5, the complete variable domain is GAGVSQSPSNKVTEKGKDVELRCDPISGHTALYWYRQSLGQGLEFLIYFQGNSAPDKSGLPSDRFSAERTGGSVSTLTIQRTQQEDSAVYLCASSLDGIRGETQYFGPGTRLLVL.